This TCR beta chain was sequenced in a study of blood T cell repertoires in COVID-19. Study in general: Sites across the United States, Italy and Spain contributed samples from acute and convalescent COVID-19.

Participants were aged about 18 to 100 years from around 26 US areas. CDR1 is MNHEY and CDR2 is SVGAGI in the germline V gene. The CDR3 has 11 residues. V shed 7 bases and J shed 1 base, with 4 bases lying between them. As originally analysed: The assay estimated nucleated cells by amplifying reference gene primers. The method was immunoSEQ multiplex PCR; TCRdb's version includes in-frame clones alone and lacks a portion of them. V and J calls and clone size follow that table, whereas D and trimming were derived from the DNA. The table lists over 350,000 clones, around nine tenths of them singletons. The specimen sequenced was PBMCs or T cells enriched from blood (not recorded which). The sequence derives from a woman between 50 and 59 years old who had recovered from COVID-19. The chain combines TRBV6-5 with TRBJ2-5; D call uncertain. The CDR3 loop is CASIIQETQYF. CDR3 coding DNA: TGTGCCAGCATCATCCAAGAGACCCAGTACTTC.